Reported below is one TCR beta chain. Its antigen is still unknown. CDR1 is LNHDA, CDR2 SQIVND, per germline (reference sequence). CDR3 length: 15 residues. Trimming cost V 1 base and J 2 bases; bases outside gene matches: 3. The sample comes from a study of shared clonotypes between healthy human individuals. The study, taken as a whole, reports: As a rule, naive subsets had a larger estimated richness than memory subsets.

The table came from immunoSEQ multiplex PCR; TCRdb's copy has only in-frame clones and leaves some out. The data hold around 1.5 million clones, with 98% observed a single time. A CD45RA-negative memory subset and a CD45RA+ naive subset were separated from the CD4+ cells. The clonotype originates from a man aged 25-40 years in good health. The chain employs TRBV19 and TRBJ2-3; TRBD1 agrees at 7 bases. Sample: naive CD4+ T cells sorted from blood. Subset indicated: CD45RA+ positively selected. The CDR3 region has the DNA TGTGCCAGTAGTATAGTAGGGGGCCCCACAGATACGCAGTATTTT. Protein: CASSIVGGPTDTQYF.